These 23 T cell receptor beta chains were all obtained from the same sample, sequenced in a study of somatic mutations in cytotoxic T cells in rheumatoid arthritis. Assay used: immunoSEQ multiplex PCR; TCRdb lists only in-frame clones, some missing. The table has about 27,000 clones, 70% to 80% seen once; the top ten hold 7.5% to 10%. Material: CD8+ T cells sorted from blood. The source is a woman between 18 and 29 years old in good health.

The V gene is TRBV28, the J gene TRBJ1-5, with D uncertain. The CDR3 extends over 13 amino acids. The ends were cut back, 5 bases at V and 3 bases at J, with 8 bases in the middle. The germline gives CDR1 MDHEN, CDR2 SYDVKM. CDR3 amino acids: CASSPPFNQPQHF. In DNA, the CDR3 is TGTGCCAGCAGTCCCCCATTCAATCAGCCCCAGCATTTT.

V is TRBV7-2 and J is TRBJ1-1; 7 bases match TRBD1. Germline CDR1 and CDR2: SGHTA and FQGNSA. Germline trimming cut 5 bases from V and 4 bases from J; bases unmatched to any gene: 1. There are 12 residues in the CDR3. In nucleotides, the CDR3 is TGTGCCAGCAGCCCAGGGGGCACTGAAGCTTTCTTT. Translation: CASSPGGTEAFF.

CDR3 in amino acids: CASSYSRAGSTEQFF. In nucleotides, the CDR3 is TGTGCCAGCAGTTACTCGAGGGCAGGGAGTACTGAGCAGTTCTTC. V usage is TRBV6-6 and J usage is TRBJ2-1; D is tentatively TRBD1 or TRBD2 (5 bases each). The germline V gene encodes CDR1 MNHNY and CDR2 SVGAGI (reference sequence). The V and J ends lost 0 bases and 9 bases respectively, with 15 bases between them. The CDR3 is 15 residues long.

CDR3 protein: CASTLGQGPMNTEAFF. The CDR3 bases are TGTGCCAGCACCCTGGGACAGGGACCTATGAACACTGAAGCTTTCTTT. The chain employs TRBV28 and TRBJ1-1; 9 bases are a match to TRBD1. The germline CDR1 and CDR2 sequences are MDHEN and SYDVKM. Trimming at V came to 7 bases and at J to 0 bases, leaving 9 bases not matched to a gene. The CDR3 is 16 residues long.

This clone turned up a few times. The V and J genes are TRBV4-1 and TRBJ2-1; possibly TRBD1 for D (5 bases). The V end lost 0 bases, the J end lost 1 base, and 16 bases lay between the germline ends. CDR3 size: 18 residues. Germline V lookup: CDR1 MGHRA, CDR2 YSYEKL. CDR3 residues: CASSQEGADGGSYNEQFF. CDR3 sequence (DNA): TGCGCCAGCAGCCAAGAAGGGGCGGACGGCGGATCCTACAATGAGCAGTTCTTC.

The chain carries TRBV10-3 and TRBJ2-2, with unresolved D. CDR3 length equals 14 residues. Trimming shortened V by 7 bases and J by 5 bases, and 14 bases separated the two germline ends. Looked up from germline, CDR1 is ENHRY and CDR2 is SYGVKD. The CDR3 DNA reads TGTGCCATCAAAGAGGCGGTCGAAACCGGGGAGCTGTTTTTT. It specifies CAIKEAVETGELFF.

The genes are TRBV7-9 and TRBJ2-6, with 9 positions matching TRBD2. Per the germline V gene, CDR1 is SEHNR and CDR2 is FQNEAQ (reference sequence). Trimming removed 5 bases from V and 0 bases from J; junction bases left unmatched: 8. This CDR3 has 18 residues. CDR3 protein: CASSPRLAGLSGANVLTF. The CDR3 DNA reads TGTGCCAGCAGCCCCAGGCTAGCGGGACTCTCTGGGGCCAACGTCCTGACTTTC.

The chain is built from TRBV5-4 and TRBJ2-3; D unresolved. CDR3 size: 12 residues. The V end was cut by 1 base, the J end by 0 bases, with 0 bases between. Looked up from germline, CDR1 is SGHNT and CDR2 is YYREEE (reference sequence). DNA of the CDR3: TGTGCCAGCAGCTTGAGCACAGATACGCAGTATTTT. Amino acid sequence: CASSLSTDTQYF. The full variable domain, rest sourced from reference TRBV5-4 and TRBJ2-3, is ETGVTQSPTHLIKTRGQQVTLRCSSQSGHNTVSWYQQALGQGPQFIFQYYREEENGRGNFPPRFSGLQFPNYSSELNVNALELDDSALYLCASSLSTDTQYFGPGTRLTVL.

The chain couples TRBV11-2 to TRBJ2-5, with 7 positions matching TRBD2. The trim removed 1 base at V and 5 bases at J, leaving 10 bases unmatched. This CDR3 spans 16 amino acids. Germline CDR1 reads SGHAT; CDR2 reads FQNNGV. The CDR3 is CASSLGSGNPQETQYF. As DNA, the CDR3 is TGTGCCAGCAGCTTAGGGAGCGGGAACCCCCAGGAGACCCAGTACTTC.

The chain has TRBV28 and TRBJ1-5; 10 bases agree with TRBD1. CDR3 size: 15 residues. V dropped 3 bases and J dropped 6; count of bases not matched to a gene: 5. CDR1 MDHEN and CDR2 SYDVKM come from the germline V gene. The CDR3 bases are TGTGCCAGCAGTTTGGGACAGGGGTATCGTCAGCCCCAGCATTTT. It translates to CASSLGQGYRQPQHF.

This rearrangement joins TRBV6-5 to TRBJ1-1; unclear D gene. Trimming left V 3 bases short and J 7 bases short, with 18 bases between. CDR1 and CDR2 from the germline V gene are MNHEY and SVGAGI. The CDR3 is 15 amino acids. The CDR3 spells CASSYETHLRDEAFF. The CDR3 nucleotides are TGTGCCAGCAGTTATGAGACCCACCTTCGGGATGAAGCTTTCTTT.

This rearrangement joins TRBV7-8 to TRBJ1-2, with D possibly matching TRBD1 (5 bases). V lost 1 base and J 0 bases, leaving 9 bases between the germline ends. The CDR3 is 15 residues long. Germline assignment: CDR1 SGHVS and CDR2 FQNEAQ. In DNA, the CDR3 is TGTGCCAGCAGCTTAGGACAGAGTGCTAACTATGGCTACACCTTC. Translation gives CASSLGQSANYGYTF.

This clone was recorded a few times. This chain links TRBV4-2 with TRBJ1-2; no clear D. Trimming removed 1 base at V and 7 bases at J, with 7 bases between. This CDR3 spans 12 amino acids. Germline CDR1 and CDR2: LGHNA and YNFKEQ. CDR3 DNA: TGTGCCAGCAGCCAAGGCGGTGGTGGCTACACCTTC. As protein: CASSQGGGGYTF.

In this sample, this clone turned up a few times. This rearrangement joins TRBV30 to TRBJ1-1; D not certain. CDR3 size: 15 residues. Germline CDR1 and CDR2: GTSNPN and SVGIG (reference sequence). Trimming removed 0 bases at V and 1 base at J, with 12 bases between. Written as DNA, the CDR3 is TGTGCCTGGAGTGTGGCCGGGTGGGGGAACACTGAAGCTTTCTTT. This sequence encodes CAWSVAGWGNTEAFF.

J is TRBJ1-5 and V is TRBV7-3; D uncertain. This CDR3 has 13 amino acids. The germline gives CDR1 SGHTA, CDR2 FQGTGA. The V end was cut by 2 bases, the J end by 4 bases, with 6 bases between. The CDR3 sequence is CASSLDPNQPQHF. In DNA form, the CDR3 reads TGTGCCAGCAGCTTAGATCCTAATCAGCCCCAGCATTTT.

The rearrangement links TRBV5-1 to TRBJ1-1, with a tentative D call TRBD1 (6 bases). The germline V gene has CDR1 SGHRS and CDR2 YFSETQ. The CDR3 has 13 residues. The ends were cut back, 3 bases at V and 11 bases at J, with 17 bases in the middle. In nucleotides, the CDR3 is TGCGCCAGCAGCTCCAACGAACAGGGTTGGGCTTTCTTT. Protein sequence: CASSSNEQGWAFF. The full variable domain, with the rest looked up from reference TRBV5-1 and TRBJ1-1, is KAGVTQTPRYLIKTRGQQVTLSCSPISGHRSVSWYQQTPGQGLQFLFEYFSETQRNKGNFPGRFSGRQFSNSRSEMNVSTLELGDSALYLCASSSNEQGWAFFGQGTRLTVV.

J is TRBJ2-7 and V is TRBV27; either TRBD1 or TRBD2 may fit D (6 bases each). The CDR3 covers 14 residues. Per germline, CDR1 MNHEY and CDR2 SMNVEV (reference sequence). V dropped 6 bases and J dropped 2 bases, with 14 bases sitting between them. The CDR3 reads CASRSRGTPYEQYV. DNA for the CDR3: TGTGCCAGCAGAAGCCGCGGGACACCCTACGAGCAGTACGTC.

With regard to this clone: The same CDR3 is also encoded by other DNA sequences in this sample. The chain is built from TRBV2 and TRBJ1-5; D not certain. CDR1 and CDR2 (germline): SNHLY, FYNNEI. The CDR3 has 15 residues. Trimming pared 1 base from V and 0 bases from J, leaving 7 bases between. This CDR3 reads CASSEDSYSNQPQHF. The CDR3 DNA reads TGTGCCAGCAGTGAAGACAGTTATAGCAATCAGCCCCAGCATTTT. The full variable domain, with the rest looked up from reference TRBV2 and TRBJ1-5, is EPEVTQTPSHQVTQMGQEVILRCVPISNHLYFYWYRQILGQKVEFLVSFYNNEISEKSEIFDDQFSVERPDGSNFTLKIRSTKLEDSAMYFCASSEDSYSNQPQHFGDGTRLSIL.

Only a few counts were recorded for this clone. V gene TRBV2 combines with J gene TRBJ1-1; D unclear. V lost 7 bases and J 2 bases, leaving 8 bases between the germline ends. Per germline, CDR1 SNHLY and CDR2 FYNNEI. The CDR3 sequence is 12 residues long. The CDR3 protein is CASTYSNTEAFF. The CDR3 bases are TGTGCCAGCACGTACAGTAACACTGAAGCTTTCTTT.

The chain combines TRBV4-2 with TRBJ1-4, with D unclear. Trimming stripped 1 base from V and 5 bases from J, with 14 bases between. CDR1 and CDR2 (germline): LGHNA, YNFKEQ. The CDR3 is 16 residues long. CDR3 protein: CASSQVMSIGNEKLFF. The CDR3 region has the DNA TGTGCCAGCAGCCAAGTCATGTCTATCGGAAATGAAAAACTGTTTTTT.

Only a few counts were recorded for this clone. The chain recombines TRBV28 with TRBJ2-3, with TRBD1 matching over 8 bases. V shed 5 bases, J shed 3 bases, and the junction held 19 bases outside the gene matches. The CDR3 extends over 19 amino acids. Germline V CDR1 and CDR2: MDHEN, SYDVKM. The CDR3 reads CASSPIAIQGAAGTDTQYF. As DNA, the CDR3 is TGTGCCAGCAGTCCCATTGCCATTCAGGGGGCGGCAGGGACAGATACGCAGTATTTT.

V gene TRBV19 combines with J gene TRBJ2-1, with D perhaps matching TRBD1 or TRBD2 (5 bases each). The CDR3 has 16 amino acids. Germline V gene data show CDR1 as LNHDA and CDR2 as SQIVND (reference sequence). Trimming stripped 1 base from V and 5 bases from J, with 15 bases between. The CDR3 bases are TGTGCCAGTAGTATAGGGGACGGCGGATTAAACAATGAGCAGTTCTTC. Translated: CASSIGDGGLNNEQFF.

V and J are TRBV4-2 and TRBJ1-3, with D hard to call. With 0 bases removed from V and 0 bases from J, the gap between germline ends came to 9 bases. This CDR3 has 16 residues. Germline CDR1 LGHNA, CDR2 YNFKEQ. The CDR3 is CASSQDRFSSGNTIYF. CDR3 DNA: TGTGCCAGCAGCCAAGATAGGTTTTCCTCTGGAAACACCATATATTTT.